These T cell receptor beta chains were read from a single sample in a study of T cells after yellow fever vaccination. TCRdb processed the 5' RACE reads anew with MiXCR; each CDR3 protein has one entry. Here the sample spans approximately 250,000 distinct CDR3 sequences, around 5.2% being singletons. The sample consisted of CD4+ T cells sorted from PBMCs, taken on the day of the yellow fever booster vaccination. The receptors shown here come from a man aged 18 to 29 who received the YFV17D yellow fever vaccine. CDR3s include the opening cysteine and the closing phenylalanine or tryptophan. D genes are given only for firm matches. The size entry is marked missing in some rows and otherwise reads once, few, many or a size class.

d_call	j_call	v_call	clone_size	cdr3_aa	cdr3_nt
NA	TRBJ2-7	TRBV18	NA	CASSPAEAYEQYF	TGTGCCAGCTCACCCGCCGAAGCCTACGAGCAGTACTTC
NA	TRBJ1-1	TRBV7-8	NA	CASSLGLETEAFF	TGTGCCAGCAGCTTGGGCCTCGAGACTGAAGCTTTCTTT
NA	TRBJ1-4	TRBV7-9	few	CASSSVNRKLFF	TGTGCCAGCAGCTCTGTAAATAGAAAACTGTTTTTT
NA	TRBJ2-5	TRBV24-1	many	CATSDPRTEETQYF	TGTGCCACCAGTGATCCCCGGACAGAAGAGACCCAGTACTTC
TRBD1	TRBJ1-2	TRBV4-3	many	CASSRAGGDGYTF	TGCGCCAGCAGCCGAGCAGGGGGAGATGGCTACACCTTC
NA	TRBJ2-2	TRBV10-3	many	CAIRWGDANTGELFF	TGTGCCATCAGATGGGGCGACGCGAACACCGGGGAGCTGTTTTTT
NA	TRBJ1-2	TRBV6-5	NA	CASSYSGRGYTF	TGTGCCAGCAGTTACTCGGGAAGGGGCTACACCTTC
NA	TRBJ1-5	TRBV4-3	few	CASSQGNNQPQHF	TGCGCCAGCAGCCAAGGGAACAATCAGCCCCAGCATTTT
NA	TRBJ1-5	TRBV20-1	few	CSARPVGRGGPSNQPQHF	TGCAGTGCTAGACCTGTCGGCCGAGGGGGGCCTAGCAATCAGCCCCAGCATTTT
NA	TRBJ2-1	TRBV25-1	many	CASSEQGSLSYNEQFF	TGTGCCAGCAGTGAACAAGGGAGCCTCTCCTACAATGAGCAGTTCTTC
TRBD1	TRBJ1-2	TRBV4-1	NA	CASSLRQGMHGYTF	TGCGCCAGCAGCCTTCGACAGGGCATGCATGGCTACACCTTC
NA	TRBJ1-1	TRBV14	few	CASSRQYRNTEAFF	TGTGCCAGCAGCCGACAATATAGGAACACTGAAGCTTTCTTT
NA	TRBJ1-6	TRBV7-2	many	CASSFQGNSPLHF	TGTGCCAGCAGCTTCCAGGGGAATTCACCCCTCCACTTT
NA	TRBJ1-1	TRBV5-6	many	CASSLGPRRANTEAFF	TGTGCCAGCAGCTTGGGGCCCCGGAGAGCGAACACTGAAGCTTTCTTT
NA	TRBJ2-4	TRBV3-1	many	CASSPQRNIQYF	TGTGCCAGCAGCCCTCAACGTAACATTCAGTACTTC
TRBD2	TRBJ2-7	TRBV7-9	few	CASNKGTSGGTYEQYF	TGTGCCAGCAACAAAGGGACTAGCGGGGGGACGTACGAGCAGTACTTC